This T cell receptor beta chain came from a study of technical replicates of blood from several donors. CDR1 and CDR2 from the germline V gene are LNHDA and SQIVND (reference sequence). This CDR3 has 14 residues. Trimming took off 7 bases at V and 11 bases at J, with 23 bases between the two ends. Sequenced by immunoSEQ multiplex PCR; TCRdb stores in-frame clones only, minus some. The data hold about 84,000 clones, with around 97% observed a single time. The receptor was derived from a human donor in good health. The sequenced material came from T cells isolated from PBMCs. V is TRBV19 and J is TRBJ1-2; tentatively, D is TRBD1 (6 bases). The CDR3 nucleotides are TGTGCCAGTACCCCCGGGAGGGGGGGCGCACCGTACACCTTC. This encodes CASTPGRGGAPYTF.